The clone carrying this TCR beta chain was detected ten times or more. This sample stems from a study of low-dose radiotherapy and immunotherapy resistance in tumors. Study context: Radiation delivery to Cohort 1 consisted of 0.5 Gy per fraction every 2 weeks, summing to 6.5 Gy. Cohort 2, a group dosed every two weeks at 1 Gy per fraction, received 13 Gy in total over 26 weeks. Aspirin 300 mg was given orally each day for four cycles from cycle 1 day 1.

Time point meaning: after trial treatment. Noted treatment: LDRT plus nivolumab, ipilimumab, low-dose cyclophosphamide and aspirin (RACIN trial). TRAV and TRBV primers primed cDNA for both TCRalpha and TCRbeta. TCR amplification ran 20 PCR cycles using constant-region and V-primer adapter primers. TCRdb reprocessed the reads with MiXCR, giving one entry per CDR3 protein. The sample lists roughly 95,000 distinct CDR3 sequences, 20% occurring once. The CDR3 extends over 16 amino acids. Germline V gives CDR1 SGHTA, CDR2 FQGNSA. J lost 4 bases, V lost 5 bases, and 12 bases had no gene match. The TCR sequence derives from a female donor with ovarian cancer. The V and J genes are TRBV7-2 and TRBJ2-5; 8 bases agree with TRBD2. Sample: PBMCs, taken after low-dose radiotherapy plus immunotherapy. The CDR3 bases are TGTGCCAGCAGCCGAACGGGAGGGGAGGGCGGAGAGACCCAGTACTTC. Amino acids: CASSRTGGEGGETQYF.